The rows below give T cell receptor beta chains drawn from one sample of a study of CD8+CD57+ T cells in acquired aplastic anemia. TCRdb re-analysed the reads in MiXCR, keeping a single row per CDR3 protein. In the table there are approximately 190,000 distinct CDR3 sequences, just under 50% of which are singletons. What was sequenced was sorted CD4+, CD8+, or CD8+CD57+ T cells (not recorded which) from PBMCs. The receptor set was obtained from a human donor with aplastic anemia. Both conserved end residues are part of each CDR3. D genes are given only for firm matches. Clone size is given for some rows only: seen once, a few or many times, or a class if the clone is expanded.

clone_size d_call j_call v_call cdr3_nt cdr3_aa
. . TRBJ2-7 TRBV7-9 TGTGCCAGCAGCCAGTTACCCTACGAGCAGTACTTC CASSQLPYEQYF
. . TRBJ1-5 TRBV15 TGTGCCACCAGCAGCCCCCAGGGAAATCAGCCCCAGCATTTT CATSSPQGNQPQHF
many . TRBJ2-3 TRBV20-1 TGCAGTGCTAGAGTATCGAGCGGAGCTGAAGATACGCAGTATTTT CSARVSSGAEDTQYF
. . TRBJ1-2 TRBV20-1 TGCAGTGCCTGGGCCGAGTACCGCAGTTTACGTGGCTACACCTTC CSAWAEYRSLRGYTF
. . TRBJ2-6 TRBV3-1 TGTGCCAGCACCCTCTGGACAGTTTCTTCTGGGGCCAACGTCCTGACTTTC CASTLWTVSSGANVLTF
. . TRBJ2-5 TRBV24-1 TGTGCCACCAGTGATTTAACGGGAGCCCTCCTAGAGACCCAGTACTTC CATSDLTGALLETQYF
. . TRBJ2-3 TRBV14 TGTGCCAGCAGCCAAGGATCAGGGGCAGATACGCAGTATTTT CASSQGSGADTQYF
few TRBD2 TRBJ2-5 TRBV27 TGTGCCAGCAGGGGGACTAGCGGTCAAGAGACCCAGTACTTC CASRGTSGQETQYF
. . TRBJ1-1 TRBV6-5 TGTGCCAGCAGTTCCACCGGACAGGAAGCTTTCTTT CASSSTGQEAFF
many TRBD1 TRBJ1-6 TRBV27 TGTGCCAGCAGTTTATCGGACAGGGCTAATTCACCCCTCCACTTT CASSLSDRANSPLHF
. . TRBJ1-5 TRBV10-3 TGTGCCATCAGTGAGTCAAGCAATCAGCCCCAGCATTTT CAISESSNQPQHF
. . TRBJ2-3 TRBV20-1 TGCAGTGCTAAGGGGGGCGGGAGCTCCACAGATACGCAGTATTTT CSAKGGGSSTDTQYF
few . TRBJ1-2 TRBV29-1 TGCAGCGTTGATTCGGGGAATCCTAACTATGGCTACACCTTC CSVDSGNPNYGYTF
many TRBD2 TRBJ2-7 TRBV2 TGTGCCAGCAGCCGGACTAGCGGGAATTCCTACGAGCAGTACTTC CASSRTSGNSYEQYF
few . TRBJ1-1 TRBV6-5 TGTGCCAGCAGTTACTCAGAACCTCCGTTGAACACTGAAGCTTTCTTT CASSYSEPPLNTEAFF
. . TRBJ2-1 TRBV12-3/TRBV12-4 TGTGCCAGCGGTTCTGCGGGTGAGCAGTTCTTC CASGSAGEQFF
few . TRBJ2-3 TRBV11-2 TGTGCCAGCAGACCACACCTTAGCACAGATACGCAGTATTTT CASRPHLSTDTQYF
many . TRBJ1-5 TRBV29-1 TGCAGCGTTGCTACAGGGTTTAGCAATCAGCCCCAGCATTTT CSVATGFSNQPQHF
. . TRBJ1-2 TRBV7-9 TGTGCCAGCAGCTTAGATACCTATGGCTACACCTTC CASSLDTYGYTF
. . TRBJ1-4 TRBV29-1 TGCAGCGTTTGGGCTAATGAAAAACTGTTTTTT CSVWANEKLFF
many . TRBJ2-3 TRBV12-3/TRBV12-4 TGTGCCAGCAGTCCGTGGGGCCCCACAGATACGCAGTATTTT CASSPWGPTDTQYF
few . TRBJ1-1 TRBV29-1 TGCAGCGCGTGGACGGGAGAAACTGAAGCTTTCTTT CSAWTGETEAFF
few . TRBJ1-1 TRBV9 TGTGCCAGCAGCTCGGACGGGGGTGGATCTCGGACTGAAGCTTTCTTT CASSSDGGGSRTEAFF
. TRBD2 TRBJ2-2 TRBV15 TGTGCCACCAGCAGAGATTCGTGGGGGACTAGCGGGAGTGTCGGGGAGCTGTTTTTT CATSRDSWGTSGSVGELFF
. . TRBJ1-4 TRBV2 TGTGCCAGCAGGGCCTCTGGAAAACTGTTTTTT CASRASGKLFF
. . TRBJ1-1 TRBV7-6 TGTGCCAGCAGCTTGTATACACTTGAAGCTTTCTTT CASSLYTLEAFF
once TRBD1 TRBJ2-7 TRBV6-1 TGTGCCAGCAGTGAGTGGGGACAGGGCCTGAACGAGCAGTACTTC CASSEWGQGLNEQYF
. TRBD2 TRBJ2-1 TRBV27 TGTGCCAGCCAAGCTCTAGCGGGAGAGGGTCAGTTCTTC CASQALAGEGQFF
. . TRBJ1-2 TRBV6-1 TGTGCCAGCAGTGAAAGACAGGAGGGTGGCTATGGCTACACCTTC CASSERQEGGYGYTF
few TRBD1 TRBJ2-1 TRBV9 TGTGCCAGCAGTCTTACGGGACAGGGGAACAATGAGCAGTTCTTC CASSLTGQGNNEQFF
. . TRBJ2-1 TRBV6-4 TGTGCCAGCAGTGACTCGAGTCGGGGCAATGAGCAGTTCTTC CASSDSSRGNEQFF
. . TRBJ2-7 TRBV5-5 TGTGCCAGCAGCTCCGTCGGAGGCGAGCAGTACTTC CASSSVGGEQYF
many TRBD2 TRBJ2-1 TRBV20-1 TGCAGTGCTAGGCTCGGGCTAGCGGGACGCAATGAGCAGTTCTTC CSARLGLAGRNEQFF
. . TRBJ2-1 TRBV9 TGTGCCAGCAGCGTAGCTATGGTGATGGACAATGAGCAGTTCTTC CASSVAMVMDNEQFF
few . TRBJ2-7 TRBV7-2 TGTGCCAGCAGCGGGGACTTTTTCTACGAGCAGTACTTC CASSGDFFYEQYF
. . TRBJ1-5 TRBV10-2 TGCGCCAGCAGTGGCTCAGAGAATCAGCCCCAGCATTTT CASSGSENQPQHF
. . TRBJ1-2 TRBV24-1 TGTGCCACCAGTGAAGGGCTCAACTATGGCTACACCTTC CATSEGLNYGYTF
. TRBD2 TRBJ2-5 TRBV12-5 TGTGCTAGTGGTTTGGTAGGCGCCGGGACTAGCCCGGAGACCCAGTACTTC CASGLVGAGTSPETQYF
. TRBD2 TRBJ2-7 TRBV15 TGTGCCACCAGCAGAGAGGGGGGAGGGTACGAGCAGTACTTC CATSREGGGYEQYF
. . TRBJ1-2 TRBV15 TGTGCCACCAGCATTAGGGGCGCGTATCATGGCTACACCTTC CATSIRGAYHGYTF